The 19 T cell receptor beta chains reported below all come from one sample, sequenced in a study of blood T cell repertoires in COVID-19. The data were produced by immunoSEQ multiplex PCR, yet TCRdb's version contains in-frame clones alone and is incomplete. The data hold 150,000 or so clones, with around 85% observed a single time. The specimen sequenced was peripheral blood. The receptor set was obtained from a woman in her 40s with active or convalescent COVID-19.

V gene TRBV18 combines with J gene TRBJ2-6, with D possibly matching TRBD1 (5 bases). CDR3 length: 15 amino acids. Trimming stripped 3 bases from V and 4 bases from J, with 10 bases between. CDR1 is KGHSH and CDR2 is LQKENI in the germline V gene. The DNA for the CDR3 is TGTGCCAGCTCACCCGTCAGGGCGGGGGCCAACGTCCTGACTTTC. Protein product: CASSPVRAGANVLTF.

CDR3 residues: CATSEGTSYGEQYF. CDR3 bases: TGTGCCACCAGTGAGGGGACATCTTACGGCGAGCAGTACTTC. The chain links TRBV24-1 to TRBJ2-7; maybe TRBD1 (6 bases). Germline CDR1 KGHDR, CDR2 SFDVKD. This CDR3 spans 14 amino acids. Trimming took 4 bases from V and 6 from J, leaving 15 bases between them.

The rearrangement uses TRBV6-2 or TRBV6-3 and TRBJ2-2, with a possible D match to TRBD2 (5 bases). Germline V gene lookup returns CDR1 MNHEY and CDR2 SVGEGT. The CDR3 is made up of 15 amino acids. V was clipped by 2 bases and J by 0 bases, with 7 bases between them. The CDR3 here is CASSYVGANTGELFF. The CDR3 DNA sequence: TGTGCCAGCAGTTACGTCGGGGCGAACACCGGGGAGCTGTTTTTT.

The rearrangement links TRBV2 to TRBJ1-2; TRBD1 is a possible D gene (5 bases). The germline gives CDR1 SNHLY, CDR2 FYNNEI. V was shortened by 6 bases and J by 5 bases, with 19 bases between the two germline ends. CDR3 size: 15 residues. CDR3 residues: CASSKLTGGQYGYTF. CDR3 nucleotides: TGTGCCAGCAGCAAACTTACCGGGGGTCAATATGGCTACACCTTC.

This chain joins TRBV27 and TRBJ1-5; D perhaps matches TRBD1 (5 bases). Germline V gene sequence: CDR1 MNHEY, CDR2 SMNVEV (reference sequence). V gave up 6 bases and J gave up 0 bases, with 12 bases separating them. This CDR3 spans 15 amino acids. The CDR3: CASRRQSYSNQPQHF. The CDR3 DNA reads TGTGCCAGCAGGCGACAGTCCTATAGCAATCAGCCCCAGCATTTT.

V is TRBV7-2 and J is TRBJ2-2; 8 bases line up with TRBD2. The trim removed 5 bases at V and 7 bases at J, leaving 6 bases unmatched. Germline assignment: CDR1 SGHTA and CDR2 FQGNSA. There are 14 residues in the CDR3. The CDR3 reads CASSRPGGGGELFF. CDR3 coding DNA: TGTGCCAGCAGCCGCCCGGGGGGGGGCGGGGAGCTGTTTTTT.

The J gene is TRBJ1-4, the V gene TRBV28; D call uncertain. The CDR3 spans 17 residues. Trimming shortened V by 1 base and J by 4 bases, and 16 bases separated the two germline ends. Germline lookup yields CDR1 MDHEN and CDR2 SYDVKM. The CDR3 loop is CASSLYRGQPVNEKLFF. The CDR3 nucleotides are TGTGCCAGCAGTTTATACCGAGGGCAGCCGGTTAATGAAAAACTGTTTTTT.

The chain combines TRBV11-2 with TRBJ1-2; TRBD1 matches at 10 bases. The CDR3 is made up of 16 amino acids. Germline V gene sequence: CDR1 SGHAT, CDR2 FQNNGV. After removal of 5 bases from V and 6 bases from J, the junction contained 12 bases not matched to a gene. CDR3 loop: CASSARRDRGLDGYTF. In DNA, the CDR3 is TGTGCCAGCAGCGCCCGCCGGGACAGGGGTTTGGATGGCTACACCTTC.

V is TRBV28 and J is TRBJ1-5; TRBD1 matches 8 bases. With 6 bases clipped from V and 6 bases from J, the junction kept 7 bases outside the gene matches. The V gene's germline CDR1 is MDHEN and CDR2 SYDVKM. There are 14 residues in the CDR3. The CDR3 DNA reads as TGTGCCAGCAGCCCCGACAGGGGTTCTCAGCCCCAGCATTTT. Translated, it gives CASSPDRGSQPQHF.

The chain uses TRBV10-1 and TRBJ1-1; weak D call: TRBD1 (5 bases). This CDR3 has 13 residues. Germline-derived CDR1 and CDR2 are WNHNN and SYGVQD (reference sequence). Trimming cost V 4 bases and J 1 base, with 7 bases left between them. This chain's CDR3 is CASSARANTEAFF. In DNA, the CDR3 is TGCGCCAGCAGTGCCAGGGCGAACACTGAAGCTTTCTTT.

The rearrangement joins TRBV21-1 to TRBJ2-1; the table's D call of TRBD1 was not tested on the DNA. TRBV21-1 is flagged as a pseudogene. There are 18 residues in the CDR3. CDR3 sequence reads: CASSPAPYRGITYNEQFF. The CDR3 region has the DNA TGTGCCAGCAGCCCCGCGCCGTACAGGGGGATCACCTACAATGAGCAGTTCTTC.

The chain's CDR3 is CASSIAVPRTQYF. DNA of the CDR3: TGTGCCAGCAGTATAGCCGTCCCGCGGACCCAGTACTTC. The V call is TRBV6-2 or TRBV6-3, the J call TRBJ2-5; no firm D call. From germline, CDR1 is MNHEY and CDR2 SVGEGT. V was cut by 5 bases and J by 7 bases, with 14 bases left in between. The CDR3 totals 13 residues.

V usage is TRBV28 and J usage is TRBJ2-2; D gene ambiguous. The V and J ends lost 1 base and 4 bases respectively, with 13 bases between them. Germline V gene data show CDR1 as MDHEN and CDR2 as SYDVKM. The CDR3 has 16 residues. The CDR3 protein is CASSLSVRPGTGELFF. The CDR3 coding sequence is TGTGCCAGCAGTTTATCCGTGCGGCCGGGCACCGGGGAGCTGTTTTTT. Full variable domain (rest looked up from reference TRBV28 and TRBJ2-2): DVKVTQSSRYLVKRTGEKVFLECVQDMDHENMFWYRQDPGLGLRLIYFSYDVKMKEKGDIPEGYSVSREKKERFSLILESASTNQTSMYLCASSLSVRPGTGELFFGEGSRLTVL.

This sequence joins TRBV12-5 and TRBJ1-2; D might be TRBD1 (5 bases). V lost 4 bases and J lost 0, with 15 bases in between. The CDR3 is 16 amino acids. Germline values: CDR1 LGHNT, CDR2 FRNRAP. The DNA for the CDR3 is TGTGCTAGTGGTTCGACCCGGGGGGTAGCTAACTATGGCTACACCTTC. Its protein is CASGSTRGVANYGYTF.

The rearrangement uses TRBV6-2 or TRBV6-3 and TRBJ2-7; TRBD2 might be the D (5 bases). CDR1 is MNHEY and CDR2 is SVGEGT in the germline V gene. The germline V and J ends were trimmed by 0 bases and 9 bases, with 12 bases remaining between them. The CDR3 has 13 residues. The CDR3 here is CASSYSERKGQYF. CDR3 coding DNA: TGTGCCAGCAGTTACTCAGAGCGGAAAGGGCAGTACTTC.

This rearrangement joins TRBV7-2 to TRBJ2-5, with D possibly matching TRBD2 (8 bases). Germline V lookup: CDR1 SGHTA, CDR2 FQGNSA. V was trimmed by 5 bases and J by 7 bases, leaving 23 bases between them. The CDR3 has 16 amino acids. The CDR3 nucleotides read TGTGCCAGCAGCCCCGAGGGGGCGGGAGGCGCCAGGACCCAGTACTTC. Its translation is CASSPEGAGGARTQYF.

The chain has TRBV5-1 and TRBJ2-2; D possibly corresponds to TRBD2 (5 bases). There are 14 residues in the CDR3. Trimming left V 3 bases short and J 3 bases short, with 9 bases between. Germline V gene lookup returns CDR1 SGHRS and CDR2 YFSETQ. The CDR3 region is CASSWGVDTGELFF. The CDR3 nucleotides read TGCGCCAGCAGCTGGGGAGTGGACACCGGGGAGCTGTTTTTT.

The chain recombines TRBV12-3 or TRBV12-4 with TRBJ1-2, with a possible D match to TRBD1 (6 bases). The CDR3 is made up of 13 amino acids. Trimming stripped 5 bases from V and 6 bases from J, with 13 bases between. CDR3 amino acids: CASSPGWGHGYTF. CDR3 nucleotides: TGTGCCAGCAGTCCAGGTTGGGGGCATGGCTACACCTTC.

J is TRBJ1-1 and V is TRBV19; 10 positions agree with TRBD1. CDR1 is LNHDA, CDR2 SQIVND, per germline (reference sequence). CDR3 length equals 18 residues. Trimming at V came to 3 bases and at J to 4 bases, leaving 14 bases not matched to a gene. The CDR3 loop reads CASSMDPITRDRGTEAFF. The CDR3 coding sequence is TGTGCCAGTAGTATGGACCCAATAACGCGGGACAGGGGCACTGAAGCTTTCTTT.